These T cell receptor beta chains were read from a single sample in a study of shared clonotypes between healthy human individuals. Assay used: immunoSEQ multiplex PCR; TCRdb lists only in-frame clones, some missing. The table has over 850,000 clones, more than 75% seen once. The source material was memory CD4+ T cells from PBMCs. These receptors were collected from a man aged 18 to 29 in good health. Some clones in this sample may be carry-over from other donors' samples. Both conserved end residues are part of each CDR3. D genes are given only for firm matches. The listing skips clone size in some rows; elsewhere it reads once, few, many or a size class.

v_gene	abundance	j_gene	d_gene	CDR3aa	CDR3nt
TRBV11-1	NA	TRBJ2-1	TRBD2	CASSQWTSEVLSDEQFF	TGTGCCAGCAGCCAATGGACTAGCGAGGTGTTAAGCGATGAGCAGTTCTTC
TRBV28	NA	TRBJ2-1	TRBD1	CASGPEDGWTGPLF	TGTGCCAGCGGCCCCGAGGACGGGTGGACAGGGCCACTCTTC
TRBV5-1	NA	TRBJ2-6	TRBD1	CASSLAGQEANVLTF	TGCGCCAGCAGCTTGGCTGGACAGGAGGCCAACGTCCTGACTTTC
TRBV2	NA	TRBJ2-5	TRBD1	CASTGQGGETQYF	TGTGCCAGCACCGGACAGGGTGGGGAAACCCAGTACTTC
TRBV6-6	few	TRBJ2-4	TRBD2	CASSYLRREGQNIQYF	TGTGCCAGCAGTTACTTGCGGCGGGAGGGCCAGAACATTCAGTACTTC
TRBV21-1	NA	TRBJ2-5	NA	CASSKINLIPVSLPKETQYF	TGTGCCAGCAGCAAAATCAACTTAATCCCCGTCTCTCTCCCCAAAGAGACCCAGTACTTC
TRBV9	NA	TRBJ2-1	NA	CASSVRGLANDDEQFF	TGTGCCAGCAGCGTAAGAGGTCTAGCGAACGATGATGAGCAGTTCTTC
TRBV27	once	TRBJ2-3	TRBD2	CASRALGGRALTDTQYF	TGTGCCAGCAGAGCCCTGGGGGGGAGGGCCCTCACAGATACGCAGTATTTT
TRBV4-3	NA	TRBJ1-2	NA	CASSQDQGFVGYTF	TGCGCCAGCAGCCAAGATCAGGGGTTCGTTGGCTACACCTTC
TRBV7-3	NA	TRBJ1-1	TRBD1	CASSSDRGDTEAFF	TGTGCCAGCAGCTCGGACAGGGGAGACACTGAAGCTTTCTTT
TRBV5-6	few	TRBJ2-1	NA	CASSLGYLSYNEQFF	TGTGCCAGCAGCTTGGGCTATTTGTCCTACAATGAGCAGTTCTTC
TRBV6-5	NA	TRBJ2-7	TRBD2	CASSYGGGWREQYF	TGTGCCAGCAGTTACGGCGGGGGGTGGCGCGAGCAGTACTTC
TRBV6-5	NA	TRBJ1-2	NA	CASSNGGYYGYTF	TGTGCCAGCTCCAACGGGGGGTACTATGGCTACACCTTC
TRBV7-2	NA	TRBJ2-2	NA	CASSLVWGTGELFF	TGTGCCAGCAGCTTAGTCTGGGGGACCGGGGAGCTGTTTTTT
TRBV30	NA	TRBJ2-3	NA	CAWSGRGARNTDTQYF	TGTGCCTGGAGTGGACGGGGGGCGCGGAACACAGATACGCAGTATTTT
TRBV27	NA	TRBJ1-1	NA	CASSLWGGVGTEAFF	TGTGCCAGCAGTTTATGGGGGGGAGTGGGGACTGAAGCTTTCTTT
TRBV18	NA	TRBJ2-1	NA	CASSPQGREIEQFF	TGTGCCAGCTCACCACAGGGCAGGGAAATTGAGCAGTTCTTC
TRBV11-2	NA	TRBJ2-2	NA	CASSPPGGRELFF	TGTGCCAGCAGCCCCCCCGGGGGAAGGGAGCTGTTTTTT
TRBV5-1	NA	TRBJ2-3	TRBD2	CASSSITSGTSTDTQYF	TGCGCCAGCAGCTCCATTACTAGCGGCACTAGCACAGATACGCAGTATTTT
TRBV25-1	NA	TRBJ2-5	NA	CAIPLTQYF	TGTGCCATCCCATTAACCCAGTACTTC
TRBV7-9	NA	TRBJ1-1	NA	CASSSPSPNTEAFF	TGTGCCAGCAGCTCCCCCTCCCCGAACACTGAAGCTTTCTTT
TRBV7-2	NA	TRBJ2-2	NA	CASSSGGTGELFF	TGTGCCAGCAGCTCCGGAGGCACCGGGGAGCTGTTTTTT
TRBV7-9	NA	TRBJ2-2	NA	CASSLSGGNTGELFF	TGTGCCAGCAGCCTCAGTGGGGGGAACACCGGGGAGCTGTTTTTT
TRBV7-2	many	TRBJ2-7	NA	CASSLGGNPPYEQYF	TGTGCCAGCAGCTTAGGGGGAAACCCCCCCTACGAGCAGTACTTC
TRBV5-8	NA	TRBJ2-3	TRBD2	CASSLRLAGASDTQYF	TGTGCCAGCAGCTTACGACTAGCGGGAGCCTCAGATACGCAGTATTTT
TRBV19	NA	TRBJ1-5	NA	CASQDRPNQPQHF	TGTGCCAGTCAGGACAGACCCAATCAGCCCCAGCATTTT
TRBV28	NA	TRBJ1-2	NA	CASNFRGEPSDYGYTF	TGTGCCAGCAATTTTAGGGGGGAACCCAGCGACTATGGCTACACCTTC
TRBV6-6	NA	TRBJ1-5	NA	CASSRQFNQPQHF	TGTGCCAGCAGTCGACAGTTCAATCAGCCCCAGCATTTT
TRBV19	NA	TRBJ1-2	TRBD1	CASTLDRESLGYTF	TGTGCCAGTACCCTGGACAGGGAGTCCTTGGGCTACACCTTC
TRBV28	NA	TRBJ1-2	NA	CASSLMFRLEFSGDTF	TGTGCCAGCAGTTTAATGTTCAGACTGGAATTCTCTGGGGACACCTTC
TRBV28	many	TRBJ2-7	NA	CASSGRNFAYEQYF	TGTGCCAGCAGTGGACGAAACTTTGCCTACGAGCAGTACTTC
TRBV7-2	once	TRBJ2-7	NA	CASSPLHLVGSYEQYF	TGTGCCAGCAGCCCCCTTCATTTGGTGGGTTCCTACGAGCAGTACTTC
TRBV28	NA	TRBJ2-5	NA	CASSFSGQETQYF	TGTGCCAGCAGTTTCAGCGGACAAGAGACCCAGTACTTC
TRBV6-1	once	TRBJ2-1	NA	CASSVSAREQFF	TGTGCCAGCAGTGTGTCCGCCCGCGAGCAGTTCTTC
TRBV18	NA	TRBJ2-2	NA	CASSMDSSNTGELFF	TGTGCCAGCTCAATGGACAGTTCGAACACCGGGGAGCTGTTTTTT
TRBV18	NA	TRBJ2-2	TRBD1	CASSPPTGGTGELFF	TGTGCCAGCTCACCGCCGACAGGGGGTACCGGGGAGCTGTTTTTT
TRBV7-9	NA	TRBJ2-7	TRBD2	CASSSGGGAYEQYF	TGTGCCAGCAGCTCCGGCGGGGGGGCCTACGAGCAGTACTTC
TRBV20-1	NA	TRBJ1-2	NA	CSARDLEGYTF	TGCAGTGCTAGAGATCTAGAGGGCTACACCTTC
TRBV28	few	TRBJ1-5	NA	CASSSPVPRKAGNQPQHF	TGTGCCAGCAGTTCCCCCGTTCCGAGAAAAGCTGGCAATCAGCCCCAGCATTTT
TRBV5-1	NA	TRBJ2-1	TRBD2	CASSLASGSGEQFF	TGCGCCAGCAGCTTGGCTAGCGGGTCTGGTGAGCAGTTCTTC
TRBV18	NA	TRBJ2-7	NA	CASSPQGSGAYEQYF	TGTGCCAGCTCACCACAGGGGTCGGGAGCCTACGAGCAGTACTTC
TRBV5-1	NA	TRBJ2-1	NA	CASSLERATYNEQFF	TGCGCCAGCAGCTTGGAACGGGCCACCTACAATGAGCAGTTCTTC
TRBV28	few	TRBJ2-7	TRBD1	CASSLGATGAYEQYF	TGTGCCAGCAGTTTAGGAGCGACAGGGGCCTACGAGCAGTACTTC
TRBV19	few	TRBJ1-1	NA	CASSIWQQAFF	TGTGCCAGTAGTATTTGGCAGCAGGCTTTCTTT
TRBV5-4	once	TRBJ2-3	NA	CASSLVTGTDTQYF	TGTGCCAGCAGCTTGGTAACTGGCACAGATACGCAGTATTTT
TRBV5-5	NA	TRBJ2-7	NA	CASSLGAGRSSYEQYF	TGTGCCAGCAGCTTAGGCGCCGGAAGGAGCTCCTACGAGCAGTACTTC
TRBV7-2	NA	TRBJ2-1	TRBD2	CASSLSWGLAGVGEQFF	TGTGCCAGCAGCTTAAGCTGGGGACTAGCGGGAGTCGGTGAGCAGTTCTTC
TRBV6-1	NA	TRBJ1-5	NA	CASSKGAPSNNQPQHF	TGTGCCAGCAGTAAAGGGGCCCCTTCGAACAATCAGCCCCAGCATTTT